The 17 T cell receptor beta chains reported below all come from one sample, sequenced in a study of blood T cell repertoires in COVID-19. Produced via immunoSEQ multiplex PCR; TCRdb's table is partial and in-frame only. This table holds about 240,000 clones, around 90% found once. The sequencing input was peripheral blood. The receptor source for this set is a man in his fifties or sixties who had recovered from COVID-19.

V gene TRBV27 combines with J gene TRBJ2-5, with D perhaps TRBD1 (6 bases). The germline gives CDR1 MNHEY, CDR2 SMNVEV (reference sequence). CDR3 length: 16 amino acids. Trimming left V 2 bases short and J 0 bases short, with 13 bases between. Here the CDR3 DNA reads TGTGCCAGCAGTTTAAGGCTAACAGGGTACCAAGAGACCCAGTACTTC. Its protein is CASSLRLTGYQETQYF.

The chain is built from TRBV6-5 and TRBJ2-7; TRBD1 aligns across 10 bases. The germline V gene has CDR1 MNHEY and CDR2 SVGAGI. V shed 2 bases and J 1 base; nucleotides not matched to a gene: 5. There are 16 residues in the CDR3. CDR3 protein: CASSYEGQGFSYEQYF. CDR3 nucleotides: TGTGCCAGCAGTTACGAGGGACAGGGGTTTTCCTACGAGCAGTACTTC.

The chain couples TRBV5-5 to TRBJ1-1; TRBD1 is a possible D gene (5 bases). Germline assignment: CDR1 SGHKS and CDR2 YYEKEE (reference sequence). The CDR3 length is 15 residues. The V and J ends lost 1 base and 1 base respectively, with 11 bases between them. The CDR3 DNA is TGTGCCAGCAGCTTGTACCAGGGTACGAACACTGAAGCTTTCTTT. This gives the protein CASSLYQGTNTEAFF.

The chain employs TRBV30 and TRBJ2-7; a weak D match, TRBD2 (7 bases). CDR1 GTSNPN and CDR2 SVGIG come from the germline V gene (reference sequence). This CDR3 comprises 13 residues. V was shortened by 1 base and J by 6 bases, with 13 bases between the two germline ends. DNA of the CDR3: TGTGCCTGGAGTGCACGGAGGGGGGGCGAGCAGTACTTC. Its translation is CAWSARRGGEQYF.

The V gene is TRBV15, the J gene TRBJ1-1, with 7 bases identical to TRBD1. CDR3 length: 13 amino acids. From germline, CDR1 is LNHNV and CDR2 YYDKDF (reference sequence). After removal of 8 bases from V and 3 bases from J, the junction contained 6 bases not matched to a gene. The CDR3, as DNA: TGTGCCACCGGCCAGGGGGGAGACACTGAAGCTTTCTTT. Translating gives CATGQGGDTEAFF.

The chain carries TRBV27 and TRBJ1-6; D not resolved. V lost 3 bases and J lost 8, with 17 bases in between. The germline V gene encodes CDR1 MNHEY and CDR2 SMNVEV (reference sequence). The CDR3 runs to 16 residues. The CDR3 DNA is TGTGCCAGCAGTTTTCGATATAGAGGAGAGGATTCACCCCTCCACTTT. As protein: CASSFRYRGEDSPLHF.

The gene calls are TRBV11-2 and TRBJ2-3; tentative D call: TRBD2 (5 bases). Germline-derived CDR1 and CDR2 are SGHAT and FQNNGV. V was cut by 3 bases and J by 1 base, with 11 bases left in between. The CDR3 consists of 15 residues. DNA for the CDR3: TGTGCCAGCAGCTTGCACGGGGTAGGCACAGATACGCAGTATTTT. Its protein is CASSLHGVGTDTQYF. Filled out from reference TRBV11-2 and TRBJ2-3, the complete variable domain reads EAGVAQSPRYKIIEKRQSVAFWCNPISGHATLYWYQQILGQGPKLLIQFQNNGVVDDSQLPKDRFSAERLKGVDSTLKIQPAKLEDSAVYLCASSLHGVGTDTQYFGPGTRLTVL.

This clone occurred once. V gene TRBV6-5 combines with J gene TRBJ1-2, with 7 bases that match TRBD1. Germline V gives CDR1 MNHEY, CDR2 SVGAGI. Trimming removed 2 bases from V and 5 bases from J; junction bases left unmatched: 11. This CDR3 region has 16 residues. The CDR3 bases are TGTGCCAGCAGTTACAGGACAGGCCCCTCGGGGTATGGCTACACCTTC. This sequence encodes CASSYRTGPSGYGYTF.

The J gene is TRBJ1-5, the V gene TRBV9; unclear D gene. The CDR3 sequence is 18 residues long. CDR1 is SGDLS and CDR2 is YYNGEE in the germline V gene. Trimming took off 0 bases at V and 4 bases at J, with 20 bases between the two ends. CDR3 region: CASSVEEVNSHLNQPQHF. The CDR3 DNA reads TGTGCCAGCAGCGTAGAGGAGGTGAACAGCCATTTAAATCAGCCCCAGCATTTT.

The chain links TRBV28 to TRBJ2-1; D is unresolved. The germline gives CDR1 MDHEN, CDR2 SYDVKM. Trimming stripped 2 bases from V and 5 bases from J, with 10 bases between. This CDR3 is 14 amino acids long. CDR3: CASSLEKANNEQFF. In DNA form, the CDR3 reads TGTGCCAGCAGTTTAGAGAAAGCGAACAATGAGCAGTTCTTC. The full variable domain, rest sourced from reference TRBV28 and TRBJ2-1, is DVKVTQSSRYLVKRTGEKVFLECVQDMDHENMFWYRQDPGLGLRLIYFSYDVKMKEKGDIPEGYSVSREKKERFSLILESASTNQTSMYLCASSLEKANNEQFFGPGTRLTVL.

The chain combines TRBV6-5 with TRBJ2-7; a weak D match, TRBD2 (6 bases). Trimming removed 0 bases at V and 0 bases at J, with 6 bases between. The CDR3 is 14 amino acids. The germline V gene has CDR1 MNHEY and CDR2 SVGAGI. This CDR3 reads CASSYSGGSYEQYF. The CDR3 coding sequence is TGTGCCAGCAGTTACTCGGGGGGCTCCTACGAGCAGTACTTC.

The V gene is TRBV7-2, the J gene TRBJ2-5; 12 bases line up with TRBD2. The CDR3 sequence is 16 residues long. Germline CDR1 reads SGHTA; CDR2 reads FQGNSA. Trimming cost V 3 bases and J 1 base; bases outside gene matches: 3. The DNA of the CDR3 is TGTGCCAGCAGCTTCGGACTAGCGGGAATCCAAGAGACCCAGTACTTC. Translating it yields CASSFGLAGIQETQYF.

The chain couples TRBV1 to TRBJ1-2; TRBD1 was called by the table and not checked on the DNA. TRBV1 is a documented pseudogene. CDR3 length: 17 residues. The CDR3 region has the DNA TGCACCAGAGGCGCACCGGGACAGGGTACTACTTCAAGTGGCTACACCTTC. This translates into CTRGAPGQGTTSSGYTF.

The rearrangement joins TRBV30 to TRBJ2-6; 15 bases fit TRBD2. Trimming at V came to 0 bases and at J to 2 bases, leaving 8 bases not matched to a gene. Germline CDR1 GTSNPN, CDR2 SVGIG (reference sequence). This CDR3 spans 20 amino acids. The CDR3 loop reads CAWSVIRTSGGAPGANVLTF. The CDR3 region has the DNA TGTGCCTGGAGTGTAATACGGACTAGCGGGGGGGCCCCTGGGGCCAACGTCCTGACTTTC.

This clone was seen a few times. The CDR3 sequence is CASSLDPASGYNEQFF. The CDR3 coding sequence is TGTGCCAGCAGCTTAGATCCCGCTAGCGGATACAATGAGCAGTTCTTC. The chain is built from TRBV11-2 and TRBJ2-1; 7 bases fit TRBD2. The V gene end was trimmed by 0 bases and the J gene end by 4 bases; junction bases not matched to a gene: 6. This CDR3 is built from 16 residues. The V gene's germline CDR1 is SGHAT and CDR2 FQNNGV.

This chain uses TRBV6-1 with TRBJ2-7; no clear D. The CDR3 totals 15 residues. The V end was cut by 2 bases, the J end by 0 bases, with 11 bases between. Germline V gene data show CDR1 as MNHNS and CDR2 as SASEGT. In nucleotides, the CDR3 is TGTGCCAGCAGTGAATACCGGAGCATCTCCTACGAGCAGTACTTC. It translates to CASSEYRSISYEQYF.

This clone was counted once. The rearrangement joins TRBV6-1 to TRBJ1-4; possible D gene TRBD1, 6 bases. Germline CDR1 and CDR2: MNHNS and SASEGT. The V end was cut by 0 bases, the J end by 11 bases, with 10 bases between. The CDR3 is made up of 13 amino acids. The CDR3 loop reads CASSEAVDRKLFF. In DNA, the CDR3 is TGTGCCAGCAGTGAAGCTGTTGACAGGAAACTGTTTTTT.